This TCR beta chain is from a study of OX40 agonist ivuxolimab in advanced cancers. About the research overall: Having had anti-PD-1, anti-PD-L1 or anti-CTLA-4 therapy before was allowed, and approximately 40% had some.

Regarding this clone: Its antigen is still unknown.

Germline values: CDR1 LGHNT, CDR2 FRNRAP. There are 12 residues in the CDR3. Trimming removed 6 bases at V and 8 bases at J, with 13 bases between. The data were produced by immunoSEQ multiplex PCR, yet TCRdb's version contains in-frame clones alone and is incomplete. The sample contains roughly 48,000 clones, nearly 85% of which appear only once. Overall study results and limits: In general, CD8+ T cells held more expanded clones than CD4+ did, on average.

The receptor was isolated from an adult with an advanced solid tumor such as melanoma, head and neck, liver or kidney cancer. The J gene is TRBJ1-2, the V gene TRBV12-5, with D hard to call. This specimen consisted of CD4+ or CD8+ T cells sorted from blood, obtained in a trial of the OX40 agonist ivuxolimab. This CDR3 is CASGFTRWGYTF. CDR3 DNA: TGTGCTAGTGGCTTCACCCGCTGGGGCTACACCTTC.